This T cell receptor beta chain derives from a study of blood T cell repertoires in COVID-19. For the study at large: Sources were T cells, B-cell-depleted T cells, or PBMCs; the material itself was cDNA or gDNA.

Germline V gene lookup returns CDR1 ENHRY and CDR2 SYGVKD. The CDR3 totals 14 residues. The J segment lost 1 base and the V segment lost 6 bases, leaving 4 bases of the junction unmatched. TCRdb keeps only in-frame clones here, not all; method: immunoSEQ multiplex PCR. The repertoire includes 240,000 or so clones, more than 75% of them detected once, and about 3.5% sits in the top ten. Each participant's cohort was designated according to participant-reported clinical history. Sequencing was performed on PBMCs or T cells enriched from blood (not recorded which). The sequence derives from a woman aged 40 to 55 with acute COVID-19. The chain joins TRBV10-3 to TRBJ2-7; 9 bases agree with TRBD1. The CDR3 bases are TGTGCCATCAGGGGACAGGGATTTTCCTACGAGCAGTACTTC. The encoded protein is CAIRGQGFSYEQYF.